This T cell receptor beta chain is from a study of identical twins. The study, taken as a whole, reports: A lower insertion count was a feature of abundant cord blood beta clonotypes, with no such feature in memory repertoires. Low generation probability was overrepresented in out-of-frame alpha sequences shared by twins.

One entry per CDR3 protein, called by TCRdb with MiXCR from the 5' RACE reads. Here the sample spans about 250,000 distinct CDR3 sequences, approximately 7.8% being singletons. This clonotype came up a few times. Its antigen is not identified. The V end lost 5 bases, the J end lost 1 base, and 18 bases lay between the germline ends. Germline loops: CDR1 MDHEN, CDR2 SYDVKM. The CDR3 consists of 17 residues. These data also featured in a second study, about yellow fever vaccine responses in identical twins.

The sequence came from a woman aged 18-35 years in good health. The gene calls are TRBV28 and TRBJ2-4, with a tentative D call TRBD1 (5 bases). Sequenced input: CD8+ T cells sorted from blood. The CDR3 here is CASSPPWTPPAKNIQYF. CDR3 nucleotide sequence: TGTGCCAGCAGTCCTCCATGGACACCACCTGCCAAAAACATTCAGTACTTC.